These T cell receptor beta chains were read from a single sample in a study of shared T cell receptors in the human thymus. Libraries were prepared by immunoSEQ multiplex PCR; TCRdb keeps only in-frame clonotypes and omits some of them. This sample has about 540,000 clones; roughly 74% occur once, and the top ten carry 0.013%. Another study also made use of these data, one on human thymus T cells.

The specimen was thymocytes. Receptors originate from a boy in the first two years of life with a congenital heart defect. Each CDR3 is given with its conserved first and last residue. Some rows have no size entry. The others give once, few or many, or a class for an expanded clone.

abundance,v_gene,CDR3aa
NA,TRBV7-2,CASSSRAYGYTF
NA,TRBV4-3,CASSQDLSGSDYEQYF
NA,TRBV10-1,CASSVLAGGSYEQYF
NA,TRBV12-5,CASGLVRPGTSGSNEQFF
NA,TRBV4-1,CASSQVPDSQETQYF
NA,TRBV7-6,CASSPGRGRGETQYF
few,TRBV4-3,CASSQEGWTGGRGDTDTQYF
NA,TRBV27,CASSAGFTNYGYTF
NA,TRBV27,CASSPPGLAGYEQYF
NA,TRBV29-1,CSVGDSLRSYNEQFF
few,TRBV27,CASSLSSGSRSYEQYF
NA,TRBV9,CASSARTSGSHTGELFF
few,TRBV28,CASNQRGSSTDTQYF
NA,TRBV11-3,CASSLNRGRNTGELFF
NA,TRBV2,CASLPRGPSNQPQHF
NA,TRBV5-1,CASSPEVGDTKRGYNEQFF
NA,TRBV28,CASSPDRRVKLAKNIQYF
NA,TRBV28,CASSLWLRETGNYGYTF
NA,TRBV28,CASSLPGQGTNGYTF
once,TRBV20-1,CSGMTVYEQYF
NA,TRBV9,CASSAPGQGAPGSGNTIYF
NA,TRBV6-1,CASSGQVTYEQYF